Listed below are T cell receptor beta chains from one sample, sequenced in a study of tumor and adjacent non-tumor tissue in lung cancer. TCRdb passed the multiplex PCR reads through MiXCR, listing each CDR3 protein once. The sample carries some 120,000 distinct CDR3 sequences, about 66% recorded once. The sample consisted of lung tumor tissue. These receptors all stem from a man in his thirties or forties with non-small cell lung cancer. The CDR3 runs from the conserved cysteine through the conserved F or W.

V gene: TRBV20-1
CDR3 protein: CSAVGTSSGAYEQYF

V gene: TRBV12-3/TRBV12-4
CDR3 protein: CASTMKGSYIEQFF

V gene: TRBV5-4
CDR3 protein: CASSPRGLNTEAFF

V gene: TRBV11-1
CDR3 protein: CASSLVRTGNYEQYF

V gene: TRBV24-1
CDR3 protein: CATSDPGQGARGAYEQYF

V gene: TRBV14
CDR3 protein: CASSHLTKLFF

V gene: TRBV20-1
CDR3 protein: CSARQLSYNEQFF

V gene: TRBV4-3
CDR3 protein: CASSQDSSSYNEQFF

V gene: TRBV13
CDR3 protein: CASLRVGYNSPLHF

V gene: TRBV11-2
CDR3 protein: CASSPDSGGGQETQYF

V gene: TRBV7-8
CDR3 protein: CSSSLSALGGALGYTF

V gene: TRBV5-4
CDR3 protein: CASISTGYEQYF

V gene: TRBV12-3/TRBV12-4
CDR3 protein: CASSLSGTNYGYTF

V gene: TRBV12-3/TRBV12-4
CDR3 protein: CASRFTQGGKAGNTIYF

V gene: TRBV11-2
CDR3 protein: CASSLLHGQNSPLHF

V gene: TRBV12-3/TRBV12-4
CDR3 protein: CASSRGGTGNTIYF

V gene: TRBV11-3
CDR3 protein: CTSSEPGLTGDEQFF

V gene: TRBV20-1
CDR3 protein: CIARARTNTGELFF

V gene: TRBV20-1
CDR3 protein: CSVKKTTNTRELFF

V gene: TRBV7-8
CDR3 protein: CASSLESDTQCF

V gene: TRBV7-8
CDR3 protein: CASSPRGTQQVYEQNF

V gene: TRBV29-1
CDR3 protein: CSVESGTVPTF

V gene: TRBV6-5
CDR3 protein: CASSQTGGGGPGSCFF

V gene: TRBV6-1
CDR3 protein: CASSVFSSGNTIYF

V gene: TRBV11-2
CDR3 protein: CASSLLFGGGTDSQYF

V gene: TRBV20-1
CDR3 protein: CCARVGSSGRDNSYNEQFF

V gene: TRBV10-3
CDR3 protein: CAIRGAGGPQETQYF

V gene: TRBV12-5
CDR3 protein: CASDRDSHTDIQYF

V gene: TRBV7-8
CDR3 protein: CASSLAGGALFNIQYF

V gene: TRBV20-1
CDR3 protein: CCARAARINTEAFF

V gene: TRBV4-2
CDR3 protein: CASSPALESDYEQYF

V gene: TRBV5-6
CDR3 protein: CTSSRQGGYEQYF

V gene: TRBV20-1
CDR3 protein: CRASRDRNTGELFF

V gene: TRBV29-1
CDR3 protein: CSVELGRRGRRELFF

V gene: TRBV20-1
CDR3 protein: CSALTWGNEQFF

V gene: TRBV11-2
CDR3 protein: CASTLVSYEQYF

V gene: TRBV5-5
CDR3 protein: CASSLGSYSNQPQHF

V gene: TRBV11-2
CDR3 protein: CTSSSRTSGAYKQYF

V gene: TRBV5-4
CDR3 protein: CAISSHGGEAFF